The 28 T cell receptor beta chains reported below all come from one sample, sequenced in a study of T cell repertoires in cytomegalovirus infection. TCRdb fed the reads into MiXCR, producing one record per CDR3 protein. The repertoire holds 150,000 to 200,000 distinct CDR3 sequences, with around 14% as singletons. The sequenced sample was PBMCs. All receptors come from a human donor in good health (CMV status not recorded). Some clones in this sample may be carry-over from other donors' samples.

There are many counts of this clonotype. The chain carries TRBV7-9 and TRBJ1-2; D remains ambiguous. Per germline, CDR1 SEHNR and CDR2 FQNEAQ (reference sequence). V was shortened by 7 bases and J by 7 bases, with 16 bases between the two germline ends. The CDR3 extends over 13 amino acids. CDR3 protein: CASTISGERGYTF. CDR3 DNA sequence: TGTGCCAGCACCATCAGCGGGGAGCGTGGCTACACCTTC.

The J gene is TRBJ2-1, the V gene TRBV9, with 9 bases lining up with TRBD2. Trimming at V came to 4 bases and at J to 4 bases, leaving 9 bases not matched to a gene. The germline V gene has CDR1 SGDLS and CDR2 YYNGEE. The CDR3 runs to 16 residues. The CDR3 nucleotides read TGTGCCAGCAGCTCCCCAAGCGGGAGGAAATACAATGAGCAGTTCTTC. Its protein product is CASSSPSGRKYNEQFF.

This clonotype was seen ten or more times. The chain has TRBV7-2 and TRBJ1-1; D uncertain. Deletions cut 0 bases from V and 3 bases from J, with 11 bases between. Germline lookup yields CDR1 SGHTA and CDR2 FQGNSA. This CDR3 is 15 amino acids long. The CDR3, as DNA: TGTGCCAGCAGCTTAGCTGGGGTTTCCCACACTGAAGCTTTCTTT. Amino acid sequence: CASSLAGVSHTEAFF.

This clonotype was seen repeatedly, ten times or more. This chain connects TRBV7-6 to TRBJ1-1, with D possibly TRBD1 on 6 matching bases. In germline, CDR1 is SGHVS, CDR2 FNYEAQ. The CDR3 consists of 14 residues. V lost 5 bases to trimming and J lost 6 bases, with 16 bases between them. As DNA, the CDR3 is TGTGCCAGCAGCGATATTAAACAGGGACCTGAAGCTTTCTTT. Its protein product is CASSDIKQGPEAFF.

This clonotype has just a few counts. The V gene is TRBV29-1, the J gene TRBJ2-2; D may be TRBD1 or TRBD2 (5 bases each). V gave up 4 bases and J gave up 7 bases, with 13 bases separating them. CDR1 is SQVTM and CDR2 is ANQGSEA in the germline V gene. The CDR3 has 13 residues. CDR3 residues: CSVVGDSGGELFF. The CDR3 coding sequence is TGCAGCGTTGTGGGGGATAGTGGCGGGGAGCTGTTTTTT.

This clonotype was detected ten times or more. This chain joins TRBV7-6 and TRBJ2-1, with TRBD2 as a possible D gene (5 bases). Germline V gene lookup returns CDR1 SGHVS and CDR2 FNYEAQ. The V and J ends lost 1 base and 7 bases respectively, with 14 bases between them. The CDR3 has 15 residues. In DNA, the CDR3 is TGTGCCAGCAGCTTAGTCCCGGAGCGGATGAATGAGCAGTTCTTC. This sequence encodes CASSLVPERMNEQFF.

V usage is TRBV6-5 and J usage is TRBJ2-7; D perhaps matches TRBD2 (5 bases). V was pared by 8 bases and J by 4 bases, with 12 bases between. CDR1 MNHEY and CDR2 SVGAGI come from the germline V gene. The CDR3 is made up of 12 amino acids. The CDR3 DNA follows: TGTGCCAGCGGACTTTTCAAGTACGAGCAGTACTTC. Encoded protein: CASGLFKYEQYF.

This clonotype appeared a few times. This chain connects TRBV7-8 to TRBJ2-1; 9 nucleotides align to TRBD1. The CDR3 runs to 15 residues. Germline V CDR1 and CDR2: SGHVS, FQNEAQ. Trimming took 5 bases from V and 7 from J; bases not matched to a gene: 9. CDR3 sequence (DNA): TGTGCCAGCAGCCCCGGGACAGGGATAGGAAATGAGCAGTTCTTC. Translation gives CASSPGTGIGNEQFF.

This clonotype was seen repeatedly, ten times or more. V gene TRBV6-2 or TRBV6-3 combines with J gene TRBJ2-1; D may correspond to TRBD1 or TRBD2 (6 bases each). Germline CDR1 MNHEY, CDR2 SVGEGT. Trimming stripped 2 bases from V and 4 bases from J, with 12 bases between. The CDR3 runs to 15 residues. The CDR3 sequence: CASSYGRTVYNEQFF. Written as DNA, the CDR3 is TGTGCCAGCAGTTACGGGAGGACAGTGTACAATGAGCAGTTCTTC.

This clonotype was seen many times. The chain carries TRBV7-2 and TRBJ1-1; 7 bases line up with TRBD1. The CDR3 covers 14 residues. Trimming at V came to 5 bases and at J to 3 bases, leaving 6 bases not matched to a gene. Germline V gives CDR1 SGHTA, CDR2 FQGNSA. The CDR3 DNA sequence: TGTGCCAGCAGCCGCGGACAGGTCTACACTGAAGCTTTCTTT. The encoded protein is CASSRGQVYTEAFF.

This clonotype was found many times. The V gene is TRBV12-3 or TRBV12-4, the J gene TRBJ2-7; D is uncertain. Trimming stripped 6 bases from V and 6 bases from J, with 9 bases between. CDR3 length: 11 residues. The CDR3 spells CASSSGIEQYF. CDR3 nucleotide sequence: TGTGCCAGCAGCTCCGGCATCGAGCAGTACTTC.

The V and J genes are TRBV12-3 or TRBV12-4 and TRBJ1-5, with no clear D. V was shortened by 6 bases and J by 4 bases, with 7 bases between the two germline ends. CDR3 length equals 12 residues. CDR3 nucleotide sequence: TGTGCCAGCAGGGTACAAAATCAGCCCCAGCATTTT. Its translation is CASRVQNQPQHF.

This clonotype was counted many times. The chain joins TRBV7-2 to TRBJ1-3; D not resolved. The CDR3 extends over 15 amino acids. The V gene's germline CDR1 is SGHTA and CDR2 FQGNSA. V lost 1 base, J lost 2 bases, and 9 bases lay in between. The DNA for the CDR3 is TGTGCCAGCAGCTTAGGGCCCCAGGCTGGAAACACCATATATTTT. Protein: CASSLGPQAGNTIYF.

The rearrangement joins TRBV6-4 to TRBJ2-1; 9 bases are a match to TRBD2. The germline gives CDR1 MRHNA, CDR2 SNTAGT. There are 14 residues in the CDR3. The V and J ends lost 0 bases and 9 bases, in that order; junction bases with no gene match: 3. The CDR3 region has the DNA TGTGCCAGCAGTGACTCTGGGACTAGCACTGAGCAGTTCTTC. Its translation is CASSDSGTSTEQFF.

The chain uses TRBV29-1 and TRBJ1-4, with D hard to call. CDR3 length: 14 amino acids. Germline-derived CDR1 and CDR2 are SQVTM and ANQGSEA. V was trimmed by 2 bases and J by 3 bases, leaving 10 bases between them. DNA for the CDR3: TGCAGCGTTGAACCCAGCGATGCTAATGAAAAACTGTTTTTT. It is translated as CSVEPSDANEKLFF.

This clonotype came up many times. The V call is TRBV11-2, the J call TRBJ1-6, with D uncertain. Germline V gives CDR1 SGHAT, CDR2 FQNNGV. The CDR3 consists of 12 residues. Trimming stripped 1 base from V and 8 bases from J, with 3 bases between. CDR3 protein: CASSLGDSPLHF. In DNA form, the CDR3 reads TGTGCCAGCAGCTTAGGAGATTCACCCCTCCACTTT. Together with reference TRBV11-2 and TRBJ1-6, the CDR3 gives the full variable domain: EAGVAQSPRYKIIEKRQSVAFWCNPISGHATLYWYQQILGQGPKLLIQFQNNGVVDDSQLPKDRFSAERLKGVDSTLKIQPAKLEDSAVYLCASSLGDSPLHFGNGTRLTVT.

This clonotype was seen a few times. The CDR3 DNA reads TGTGCCAGCAGCCGCGGGAGGATGGACACTGAAGCTTTCTTT. Translating gives CASSRGRMDTEAFF. V gene TRBV3-1 combines with J gene TRBJ1-1; D not certain. V was cut by 4 bases and J by 3 bases, with 12 bases left in between. The CDR3 consists of 14 residues. Germline values: CDR1 LGHDT, CDR2 YNNKEL (reference sequence).

The table lists this clonotype with many counts. The rearrangement joins TRBV7-6 to TRBJ1-2; weak D call: TRBD1 (5 bases). Trimming removed 5 bases from V and 3 bases from J, with 16 bases in between. Per the germline V gene, CDR1 is SGHVS and CDR2 is FNYEAQ. The CDR3 is 15 amino acids. The CDR3 nucleotides are TGTGCCAGCAGCCCAGGGTGGGGCGAAGACTATGGCTACACCTTC. Protein product: CASSPGWGEDYGYTF. Drawing the rest from reference TRBV7-6 and TRBJ1-2, the complete variable domain is GAGVSQSPRYKVTKRGQDVALRCDPISGHVSLYWYRQALGQGPEFLTYFNYEAQQDKSGLPNDRFSAERPEGSISTLTIQRTEQRDSAMYRCASSPGWGEDYGYTFGSGTRLTVV.

The chain links TRBV6-2 or TRBV6-3 to TRBJ2-7; D perhaps matches TRBD1 (6 bases). The germline V gene encodes CDR1 MNHEY and CDR2 SVGEGT. V shed 5 bases and J shed 5 bases, with 13 bases lying between them. This CDR3 contains 13 residues. As DNA, the CDR3 is TGTGCCAGCAGTCACCTACAGGGTGACGAGCAGTACTTC. This translates into CASSHLQGDEQYF.

This clonotype showed up many times. The CDR3 region is CASSSELFF. CDR3 sequence (DNA): TGTGCCAGCAGCTCCGAGCTGTTTTTT. The genes are TRBV7-8 and TRBJ2-2; no reliable D call. The CDR3 contains 9 residues. V dropped 4 bases and J dropped 11 bases, with 2 bases sitting between them. Germline-derived CDR1 and CDR2 are SGHVS and FQNEAQ.

The V and J genes are TRBV18 and TRBJ1-2; TRBD1 matches 10 bases. V was pared by 3 bases and J by 2 bases, with 3 bases of the junction left unmatched. The V gene's germline CDR1 is KGHSH and CDR2 LQKENI. The CDR3 has 15 residues. The CDR3 is CASSPEDRGNYGYTF. The DNA for the CDR3 is TGTGCCAGCTCACCGGAGGACAGGGGGAACTATGGCTACACCTTC.

This clonotype was seen a few times. V usage is TRBV29-1 and J usage is TRBJ1-5; TRBD1 agrees at 11 bases. From germline, CDR1 is SQVTM and CDR2 ANQGSEA. This CDR3 is 13 amino acids long. J lost 5 bases, V lost 6 bases, and 3 bases had no gene match. CDR3 sequence (DNA): TGCAGCGTCGAGGGACAGGGGGATCAGCCCCAGCATTTT. Translated, it gives CSVEGQGDQPQHF. Full variable domain (remainder filled in from reference TRBV29-1 and TRBJ1-5): SAVISQKPSRDICQRGTSLTIQCQVDSQVTMMFWYRQQPGQSLTLIATANQGSEATYESGFVIDKFPISRPNLTFSTLTVSNMSPEDSSIYLCSVEGQGDQPQHFGDGTRLSIL.

This clonotype has ten or more counts. This chain joins TRBV7-2 and TRBJ1-2, with D possibly TRBD1 on 5 matching bases. V shed 8 bases and J shed 8 bases, with 15 bases lying between them. The germline V gene encodes CDR1 SGHTA and CDR2 FQGNSA. The CDR3 extends over 12 amino acids. This CDR3 reads CASRSGGRGYTF. CDR3 coding DNA: TGTGCCAGCCGCAGCGGGGGGAGAGGCTACACCTTC.

This clonotype showed up many times. The V and J genes are TRBV27 and TRBJ1-1, with D hard to call. The CDR3 contains 13 residues. V dropped 2 bases and J dropped 4 bases, with 8 bases sitting between them. CDR1 is MNHEY and CDR2 is SMNVEV in the germline V gene (reference sequence). Written as DNA, the CDR3 is TGTGCCAGCAGTTTAATGACCAGCACTGAAGCTTTCTTT. Translated: CASSLMTSTEAFF.

This clonotype was detected many times. V gene TRBV10-3 combines with J gene TRBJ2-7, with D possibly TRBD2 on 6 matching bases. The CDR3 loop spans 14 amino acids. Between the trimmed V and J ends, which lost 7 bases and 4 bases, there was a span of 17 bases. CDR1 ENHRY and CDR2 SYGVKD come from the germline V gene. Here the CDR3 reads CAITSRETMYEQYF. In nucleotides, the CDR3 is TGTGCCATCACATCCCGGGAGACGATGTACGAGCAGTACTTC.

This clonotype was picked up one time. The CDR3 region is CSVRQGHSYEQYF. The CDR3 DNA reads as TGCAGTGTTAGGCAAGGGCACTCCTACGAGCAGTACTTC. The gene calls are TRBV20-1 and TRBJ2-7, with D unclear. CDR1 and CDR2 from the germline V gene are DFQATT and SNEGSKA (reference sequence). The CDR3 has 13 residues. Trimming removed 7 bases at V and 0 bases at J, with 13 bases between.

This clonotype was observed many times. This chain uses TRBV7-3 with TRBJ1-3; no definite D call. Germline CDR1 and CDR2: SGHTA and FQGTGA. V lost 2 bases to trimming and J lost 0 bases, with 8 bases between them. The CDR3 consists of 15 residues. The DNA for the CDR3 is TGTGCCAGCAGCTTATCCGGGAGCTCTGGAAACACCATATATTTT. Protein sequence: CASSLSGSSGNTIYF.

This clonotype has at least ten counts. The chain carries TRBV6-1 and TRBJ1-2; TRBD1 matches 9 bases. Germline V gives CDR1 MNHNS, CDR2 SASEGT. This CDR3 has 17 amino acids. The trim removed 6 bases at V and 4 bases at J, leaving 15 bases unmatched. CDR3 sequence: CASSLVGGTGISYGYTF. CDR3 DNA sequence: TGTGCCAGCAGCCTTGTGGGAGGGACAGGGATCAGCTATGGCTACACCTTC.